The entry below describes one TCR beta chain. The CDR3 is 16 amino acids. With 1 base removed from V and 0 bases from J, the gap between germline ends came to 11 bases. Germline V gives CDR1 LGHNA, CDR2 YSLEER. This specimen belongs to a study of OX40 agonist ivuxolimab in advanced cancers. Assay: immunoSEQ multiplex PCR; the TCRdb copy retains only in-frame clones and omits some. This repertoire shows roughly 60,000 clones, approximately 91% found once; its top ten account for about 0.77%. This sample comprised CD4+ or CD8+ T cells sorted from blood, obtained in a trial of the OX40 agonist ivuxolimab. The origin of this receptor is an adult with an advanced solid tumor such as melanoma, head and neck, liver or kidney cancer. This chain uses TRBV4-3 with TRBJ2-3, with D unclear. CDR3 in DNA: TGCGCCAGCAGCCAAGTCGCGGACGCTAGCACAGATACGCAGTATTTT. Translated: CASSQVADASTDTQYF.